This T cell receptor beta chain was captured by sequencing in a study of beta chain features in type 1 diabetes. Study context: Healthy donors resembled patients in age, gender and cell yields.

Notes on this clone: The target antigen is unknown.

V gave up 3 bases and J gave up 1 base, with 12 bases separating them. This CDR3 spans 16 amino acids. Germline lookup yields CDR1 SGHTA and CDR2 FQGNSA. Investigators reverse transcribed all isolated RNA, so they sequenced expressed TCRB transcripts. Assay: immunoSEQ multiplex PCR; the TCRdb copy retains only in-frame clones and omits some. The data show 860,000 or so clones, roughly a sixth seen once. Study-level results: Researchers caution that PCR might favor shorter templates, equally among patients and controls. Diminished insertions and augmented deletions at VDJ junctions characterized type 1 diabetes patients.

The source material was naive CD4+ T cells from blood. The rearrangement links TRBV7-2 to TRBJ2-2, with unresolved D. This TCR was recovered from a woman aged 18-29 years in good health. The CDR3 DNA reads TGTGCCAGCAGCTTTGTCGAGTCTTGGAACACCGGGGAGCTGTTTTTT. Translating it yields CASSFVESWNTGELFF.